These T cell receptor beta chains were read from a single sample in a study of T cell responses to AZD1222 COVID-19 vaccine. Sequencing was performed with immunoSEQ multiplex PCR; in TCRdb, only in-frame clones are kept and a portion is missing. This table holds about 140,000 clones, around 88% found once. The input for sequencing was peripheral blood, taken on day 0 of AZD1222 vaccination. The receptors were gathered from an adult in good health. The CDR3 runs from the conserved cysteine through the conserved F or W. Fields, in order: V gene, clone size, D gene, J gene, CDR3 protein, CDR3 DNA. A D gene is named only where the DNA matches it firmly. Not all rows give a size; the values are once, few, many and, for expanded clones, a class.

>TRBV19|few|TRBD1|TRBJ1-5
CASNEQGARHQHF
TGTGCCAGTAACGAACAGGGGGCGCGACACCAGCATTTT
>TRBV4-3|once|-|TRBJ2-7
CASSQDQATGLYEQYF
TGCGCCAGCAGCCAAGATCAAGCCACGGGACTCTACGAGCAGTACTTC
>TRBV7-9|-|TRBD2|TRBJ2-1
CASSPRTSGIGEQFF
TGTGCCAGCAGCCCCAGGACTAGCGGGATTGGTGAGCAGTTCTTC
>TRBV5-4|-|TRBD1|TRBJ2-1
CASSTGQGTYNEQFF
TGTGCCAGCAGCACGGGACAGGGGACCTACAATGAGCAGTTCTTC
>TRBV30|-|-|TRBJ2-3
CAWSLLTGHTDTQYF
TGTGCCTGGAGTCTCCTCACAGGGCACACAGATACGCAGTATTTT
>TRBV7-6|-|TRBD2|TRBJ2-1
CASSLAGRLAGGEQFF
TGTGCCAGCAGCTTAGCCGGGCGACTAGCGGGAGGCGAGCAGTTCTTC
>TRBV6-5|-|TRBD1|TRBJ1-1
CASSYSPGGDTEAFF
TGTGCCAGCAGTTACTCGCCAGGGGGTGACACTGAAGCTTTCTTT
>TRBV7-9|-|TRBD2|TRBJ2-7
CASRTRGGFEQYF
TGTGCCAGCAGGACCCGCGGGGGGTTCGAGCAGTACTTC
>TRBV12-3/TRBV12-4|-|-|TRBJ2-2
CASSPPGAGELFF
TGTGCCAGCAGCCCCCCCGGGGCCGGGGAGCTGTTTTTT
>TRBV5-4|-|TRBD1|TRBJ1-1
CASSPRTGKNTEAFF
TGTGCCAGCAGCCCCAGGACAGGGAAAAACACTGAAGCTTTCTTT
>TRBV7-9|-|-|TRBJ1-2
CASSLELGDPYGYTF
TGTGCCAGCAGCTTAGAGCTGGGGGACCCCTATGGCTACACCTTC
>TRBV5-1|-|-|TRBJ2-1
CASQPAAGSYNEQFF
TGCGCCAGCCAGCCCGCAGCGGGTTCCTACAATGAGCAGTTCTTC
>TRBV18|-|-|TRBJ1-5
CASSPRGGMEQPQHF
TGTGCCAGCTCACCACGGGGAGGGATGGAACAGCCCCAGCATTTT
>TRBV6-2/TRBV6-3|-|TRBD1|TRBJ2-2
CASSYLGTGPNTGELFF
TGTGCCAGCAGTTACCTCGGGACAGGGCCAAACACCGGGGAGCTGTTTTTT
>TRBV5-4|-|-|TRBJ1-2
CASSFRGSTATNYGYTF
TGTGCCAGCAGCTTCAGAGGCTCTACTGCTACTAACTATGGCTACACCTTC
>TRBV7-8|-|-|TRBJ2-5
CASSPGPQETQYF
TGTGCCAGCAGCCCCGGACCTCAAGAGACCCAGTACTTC
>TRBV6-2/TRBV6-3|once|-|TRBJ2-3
CASSYSRAPSTDTQYF
TGTGCCAGCAGTTACTCCCGGGCCCCCTCCACAGATACGCAGTATTTT
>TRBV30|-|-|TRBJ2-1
CAWSVINNEQFF
TGTGCCTGGAGTGTAATCAACAATGAGCAGTTCTTC
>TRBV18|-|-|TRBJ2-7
CASSPGQVREQYF
TGTGCCAGCTCACCAGGGCAGGTCCGTGAGCAGTACTTC
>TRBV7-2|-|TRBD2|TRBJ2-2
CASSPTSGRAGELFF
TGTGCCAGCAGCCCGACTAGCGGGAGAGCCGGGGAGCTGTTTTTT
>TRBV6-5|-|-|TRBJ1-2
CASSYSLQVYGYTF
TGTGCCAGCAGTTACTCCCTGCAGGTCTATGGCTACACCTTC
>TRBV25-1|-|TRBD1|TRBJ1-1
CASTGQGAVAFF
TGTGCCAGCACGGGACAGGGGGCCGTAGCTTTCTTT
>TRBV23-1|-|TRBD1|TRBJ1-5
CASSYRGNQPQHF
TGCGCCAGCAGTTACAGGGGGAATCAGCCCCAGCATTTT
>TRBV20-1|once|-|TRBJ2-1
CSVGTYNEQFF
TGCAGTGTGGGGACTTACAATGAGCAGTTCTTC
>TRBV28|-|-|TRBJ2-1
CASSLGVAAYNEQFF
TGTGCCAGCAGTTTAGGGGTAGCGGCCTACAATGAGCAGTTCTTC
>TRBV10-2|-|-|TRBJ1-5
CASSEEGGIYQPQHF
TGCGCCAGCAGTGAGGAGGGAGGGATCTATCAGCCCCAGCATTTT
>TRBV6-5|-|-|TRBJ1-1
CASGSASGNTEAFF
TGTGCCAGCGGAAGTGCGTCCGGGAACACTGAAGCTTTCTTT
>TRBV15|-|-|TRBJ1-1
CATSEGIRGNTEAFF
TGTGCCACCAGCGAGGGAATCAGAGGGAACACTGAAGCTTTCTTT
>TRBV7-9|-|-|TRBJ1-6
CASSLVPGLDSPLHF
TGTGCCAGCAGCTTAGTACCGGGTTTGGATTCACCCCTCCACTTT
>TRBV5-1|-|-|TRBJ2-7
CASSSVGGLQYEQYF
TGCGCCAGCAGCTCTGTTGGAGGGCTGCAATACGAGCAGTACTTC
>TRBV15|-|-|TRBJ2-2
CATSRVGILGTGELFF
TGTGCCACCAGCAGAGTAGGGATATTGGGCACCGGGGAGCTGTTTTTT
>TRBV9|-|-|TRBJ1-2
CASSVRVDYGYTF
TGTGCCAGCAGCGTTAGGGTCGACTATGGCTACACCTTC
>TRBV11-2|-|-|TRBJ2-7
CASSLVGLGAGEQYF
TGTGCCAGCAGCTTAGTTGGTCTGGGGGCTGGGGAGCAGTACTTC
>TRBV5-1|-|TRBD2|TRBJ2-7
CASSSGTSVLRGHEQYF
TGCGCCAGCAGCTCCGGGACTAGCGTCCTCCGGGGCCACGAGCAGTACTTC
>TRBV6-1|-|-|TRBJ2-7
CASSENTMAYEQYF
TGTGCCAGCAGTGAAAACACTATGGCCTACGAGCAGTACTTC
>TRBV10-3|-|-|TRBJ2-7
CAISWGIILPPEQYF
TGTGCCATCAGTTGGGGGATTATACTCCCCCCCGAGCAGTACTTC